Shown below are 15 T cell receptor beta chains from a single sample sequenced in a study of OX40 agonist ivuxolimab in advanced cancers. The table came from immunoSEQ multiplex PCR; TCRdb's copy has only in-frame clones and leaves some out. The table lists more than 55,000 clones, 87% of them singletons. The sample consisted of CD4+ or CD8+ T cells sorted from blood, taken in a trial of the OX40 agonist ivuxolimab. All receptors derive from an adult with an advanced solid tumor such as melanoma, head and neck, liver or kidney cancer.

The chain joins TRBV19 to TRBJ2-2, with 9 bases fitting TRBD1. Looked up from germline, CDR1 is LNHDA and CDR2 is SQIVND (reference sequence). The CDR3 consists of 14 residues. The V and J ends lost 6 bases and 5 bases, in that order; junction bases with no gene match: 4. The CDR3 spells CASSQTGGTGELFF. In DNA, the CDR3 is TGTGCCAGTAGCCAGACAGGGGGAACCGGGGAGCTGTTTTTT.

This chain joins TRBV6-1 and TRBJ2-5; tentatively, D is TRBD1 or TRBD2 (6 bases each). The CDR3 runs 14 residues. Germline V gene data show CDR1 as MNHNS and CDR2 as SASEGT. Trimming left V 6 bases short and J 5 bases short, with 16 bases between. DNA for the CDR3: TGTGCCAGCAGAGCACAGGGCCGGGGGGAGACCCAGTACTTC. It specifies CASRAQGRGETQYF.

The CDR3 here is CASSPTIEKTGSYGYTF. CDR3 nucleotide sequence: TGTGCCAGCTCACCAACGATCGAAAAGACAGGGTCCTATGGCTACACCTTC. The chain links TRBV18 to TRBJ1-2; 7 positions agree with TRBD1. From germline, CDR1 is KGHSH and CDR2 LQKENI. V lost 2 bases, J lost 4 bases, and 13 bases stayed unmatched. This CDR3 has 17 residues. Based on the CDR3 plus reference TRBV18 and TRBJ1-2, the full variable domain is NAGVMQNPRHLVRRRGQEARLRCSPMKGHSHVYWYRQLPEEGLKFMVYLQKENIIDESGMPKERFSAEFPKEGPSILRIQQVVRGDSAAYFCASSPTIEKTGSYGYTFGSGTRLTVV.

CDR3 DNA sequence: TGTGCCAGCAGGTCAGCGGAAAAACTGTTTTTT. Its translation: CASRSAEKLFF. The chain couples TRBV6-1 to TRBJ1-4; D not resolved. Trimming removed 6 bases at V and 8 bases at J, with 7 bases between. The CDR3 extends over 11 amino acids. Per germline, CDR1 MNHNS and CDR2 SASEGT.

Here the CDR3 DNA reads TGTGCCAGCAGTACCCGGGGGCTACTATCTGGAAACACCATATATTTT. This codes for CASSTRGLLSGNTIYF. The V and J genes are TRBV5-6 and TRBJ1-3; a possible D gene is TRBD1 (6 bases). This CDR3 contains 16 residues. Between the trimmed V and J ends, which lost 5 bases and 1 base, there was a span of 16 bases. CDR1 is SGHDT, CDR2 YYEEEE, per germline.

This clone was counted between two and nine times. This rearrangement joins TRBV30 to TRBJ1-5; tentatively, D is TRBD1 (5 bases). This CDR3 is built from 13 residues. The V gene's germline CDR1 is GTSNPN and CDR2 SVGIG (reference sequence). V was cut by 5 bases and J by 5 bases, with 13 bases left in between. The CDR3 here is CAWSRGVDQPQHF. Here the CDR3 DNA reads TGTGCCTGGTCCCGGGGGGTAGATCAGCCCCAGCATTTT.

The chain combines TRBV19 with TRBJ2-1, with a weak D call TRBD1 (6 bases). This CDR3 is built from 16 residues. Germline values: CDR1 LNHDA, CDR2 SQIVND (reference sequence). Trimming cost V 5 bases and J 7 bases, with 21 bases left between them. For the CDR3, the DNA is TGTGCCAGTAGTCCCCTTAGGGGGACCCCCCCTAATGAGCAGTTCTTC. It is translated as CASSPLRGTPPNEQFF.

The rearrangement uses TRBV19 and TRBJ1-2; D uncertain. The CDR3 runs 15 residues. Germline V gene data show CDR1 as LNHDA and CDR2 as SQIVND (reference sequence). V was shortened by 2 bases and J by 5 bases, with 15 bases between the two germline ends. The chain's CDR3 is CASSIIGPGRYGYTF. DNA for the CDR3: TGTGCCAGTAGTATAATCGGACCCGGGAGGTATGGCTACACCTTC.

The chain is built from TRBV10-1 and TRBJ1-3; the D is unclear. Trimming removed 6 bases from V and 2 bases from J, with 14 bases in between. Germline CDR1 WNHNN, CDR2 SYGVQD (reference sequence). The CDR3 is 15 amino acids. The CDR3 is CASSGDWITGNTIYF. The CDR3 DNA sequence: TGCGCCAGCAGCGGCGATTGGATCACTGGAAACACCATATATTTT.

The chain uses TRBV30 and TRBJ2-5, with 7 positions matching TRBD1. Germline V gene data show CDR1 as GTSNPN and CDR2 as SVGIG (reference sequence). Trimming at V came to 4 bases and at J to 2 bases, leaving 7 bases not matched to a gene. The CDR3 runs 14 residues. In nucleotides, the CDR3 is TGTGCCTGGAAAGGACAGGTTATACAAGAGACCCAGTACTTC. Protein: CAWKGQVIQETQYF. Full variable domain (rest looked up from reference TRBV30 and TRBJ2-5): SQTIHQWPATLVQPVGSPLSLECTVEGTSNPNLYWYRQAAGRGLQLLFYSVGIGQISSEVPQNLSASRPQDRQFILSSKKLLLSDSGFYLCAWKGQVIQETQYFGPGTRLLVL.

A single count supports this clone. V gene TRBV19 combines with J gene TRBJ1-5; no reliable D call. The CDR3 runs to 13 residues. CDR1 is LNHDA and CDR2 is SQIVND in the germline V gene (reference sequence). V was clipped by 1 base and J by 7 bases, with 8 bases between them. The CDR3: CASSIGGPQPQHF. In DNA, the CDR3 is TGTGCCAGTAGTATAGGGGGTCCGCAGCCCCAGCATTTT. The entire variable domain, with the rest obtained from reference TRBV19 and TRBJ1-5, is as follows: DGGITQSPKYLFRKEGQNVTLSCEQNLNHDAMYWYRQDPGQGLRLIYYSQIVNDFQKGDIAEGYSVSREKKESFPLTVTSAQKNPTAFYLCASSIGGPQPQHFGDGTRLSIL.

V and J are TRBV4-1 and TRBJ2-6; D is perhaps TRBD1 or TRBD2 (6 bases each). The CDR3 is 19 amino acids. Germline V gives CDR1 MGHRA, CDR2 YSYEKL. Trimming took off 0 bases at V and 0 bases at J, with 15 bases between the two ends. CDR3 residues: CASSQDWAGGGSGANVLTF. The CDR3 region has the DNA TGCGCCAGCAGCCAAGATTGGGCAGGAGGGGGCTCTGGGGCCAACGTCCTGACTTTC.

The chain employs TRBV7-8 and TRBJ2-5; 10 bases align to TRBD2. Germline assignment: CDR1 SGHVS and CDR2 FQNEAQ. CDR3 length: 17 amino acids. V lost 2 bases and J lost 2; bases outside the gene matches: 8. CDR3 sequence: CASSLRLAGDVQETQYF. Written as DNA, the CDR3 is TGTGCCAGCAGCTTACGTCTAGCGGGAGACGTACAAGAGACCCAGTACTTC.

The V call is TRBV18, the J call TRBJ2-1, with D hard to call. The CDR3 runs to 16 residues. V shed 5 bases and J shed 0 bases, with 14 bases lying between them. CDR1 KGHSH and CDR2 LQKENI come from the germline V gene. CDR3 in amino acids: CASSATPINSYNEQFF. DNA for the CDR3: TGTGCCAGCTCAGCGACACCAATCAACTCCTACAATGAGCAGTTCTTC.

This clone appeared a single time. This chain connects TRBV4-1 to TRBJ2-7, with TRBD2 identical over 7 bases. The trim removed 0 bases at V and 3 bases at J, leaving 8 bases unmatched. The germline V gene encodes CDR1 MGHRA and CDR2 YSYEKL. The CDR3 has 16 amino acids. In nucleotides, the CDR3 is TGCGCCAGCAGCCAAGACTGGCCTAGCGGACACTACGAGCAGTACTTC. It specifies CASSQDWPSGHYEQYF.